This T cell receptor (beta chain) was sequenced in a study of cytomegalovirus exposure and HLA in healthy donors. PCR employed 60 Vbeta and 13 Jbeta primers. Method: immunoSEQ multiplex PCR; TCRdb's copy keeps in-frame clones and lacks some. The table lists 150,000 to 200,000 clones, around four fifths of them singletons. The CDR3 covers 16 residues. Trimming removed 5 bases from V and 4 bases from J; junction bases left unmatched: 11. The germline CDR1 and CDR2 sequences are MDHEN and SYDVKM. The chain recombines TRBV28 with TRBJ2-7; 10 bases map to TRBD1. What was sequenced was PBMCs. The source is a man aged 45-65 years in good health and CMV-seropositive. The CDR3 DNA is TGTGCCAGCAGTCCTACTTTTGGGACAGGGGAATACGAGCAGTACTTC. Its translation is CASSPTFGTGEYEQYF.